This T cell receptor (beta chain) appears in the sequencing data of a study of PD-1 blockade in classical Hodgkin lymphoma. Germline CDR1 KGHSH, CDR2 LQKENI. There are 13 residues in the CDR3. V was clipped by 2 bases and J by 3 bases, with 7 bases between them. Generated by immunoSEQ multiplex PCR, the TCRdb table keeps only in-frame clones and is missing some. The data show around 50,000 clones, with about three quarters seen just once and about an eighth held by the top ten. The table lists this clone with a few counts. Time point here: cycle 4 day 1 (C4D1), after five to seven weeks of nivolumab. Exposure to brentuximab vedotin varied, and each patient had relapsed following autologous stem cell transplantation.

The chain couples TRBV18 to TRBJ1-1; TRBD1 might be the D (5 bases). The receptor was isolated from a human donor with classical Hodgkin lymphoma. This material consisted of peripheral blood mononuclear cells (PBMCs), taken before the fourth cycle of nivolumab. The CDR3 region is CASSPSRDTEAFF. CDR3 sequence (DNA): TGTGCCAGCTCACCAAGCAGGGACACTGAAGCTTTCTTT.